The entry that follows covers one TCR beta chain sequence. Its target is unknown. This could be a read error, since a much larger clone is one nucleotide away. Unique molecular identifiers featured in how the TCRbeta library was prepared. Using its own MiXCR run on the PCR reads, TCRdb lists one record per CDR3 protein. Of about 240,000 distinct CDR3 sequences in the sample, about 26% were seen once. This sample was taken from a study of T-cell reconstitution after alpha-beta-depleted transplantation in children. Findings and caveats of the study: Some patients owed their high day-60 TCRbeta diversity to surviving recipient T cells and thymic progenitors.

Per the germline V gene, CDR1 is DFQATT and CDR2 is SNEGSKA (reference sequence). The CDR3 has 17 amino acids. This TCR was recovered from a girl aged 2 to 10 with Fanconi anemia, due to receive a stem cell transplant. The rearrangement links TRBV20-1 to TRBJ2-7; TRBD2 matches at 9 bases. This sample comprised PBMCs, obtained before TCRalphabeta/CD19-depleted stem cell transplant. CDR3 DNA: TGCTGTGCTAAAGGGCGGGGGGGGAGCATAGATCCCTACGAGCAGTACTTC. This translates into CCAKGRGGSIDPYEQYF.